The clone carrying this T cell receptor beta chain was recorded many times. Its specificity is unknown. This sample stems from a study of T-cell reconstitution after alpha-beta-depleted transplantation in children. Trimming left V 1 base short and J 5 bases short, with 5 bases between. The germline V gene has CDR1 DFQATT and CDR2 SNEGSKA (reference sequence). This CDR3 contains 11 residues. The TCRbeta library incorporated unique molecular identifiers. MiXCR was run by TCRdb on the PCR reads, yielding one entry per CDR3 protein. The sample yields about 580,000 distinct CDR3 sequences, 23% seen once. Study-wide findings and caveats: From newly produced T cells came most of the T-cell counts and diversity one year after transplant. Alpha-beta T cells about two months after transplant reportedly derived from several hundred expanded graft clones. Certain patients had high TCRbeta diversity at day 60, and it came from recipient T cells and thymic progenitors that survived.

The source is a boy under two years old who had a stem cell transplant for acute myeloid leukemia, so the T cells may come from the graft donor. This rearrangement joins TRBV20-1 to TRBJ1-2; no reliable D call. This sample comprised PBMCs, mostly from graft donor cells, obtained 360 days after TCRalphabeta/CD19-depleted stem cell transplant. For the CDR3, the DNA is TGCAGTGCTAGAGTAGGGTATGGCTACACCTTC. The encoded protein is CSARVGYGYTF.